The rows below give T cell receptor beta chains drawn from one sample of a study of technical replicates of blood from four donors. TCRdb's copy holds only in-frame clones and misses some; the assay was immunoSEQ multiplex PCR. The sample comprises fewer than 75,000 clones, over 75% of which are singletons, and approximately 4.4% rests with the top ten. Sequencing was performed on PBMCs. These TCRs come from a human donor in good health. Some clones in this sample may be carry-over from other donors' samples. The CDR3 runs from the conserved cysteine through the conserved F or W. A D gene is named only where the DNA matches it firmly. Size values are once, few and many counts, or a class for expanded clones, and some rows have none.

D	J	V	size	DNA	CDR3
.	TRBJ2-7	TRBV30	.	TGTGCCTGGAGTCCCTCCAGGGTTAGGCCCTACGAGCAGTACTTC	CAWSPSRVRPYEQYF
.	TRBJ2-6	TRBV6-1	.	TGTGCCAGCAGCCCGAGAGCCAACGTCCTGACTTTC	CASSPRANVLTF
TRBD2	TRBJ2-1	TRBV5-4	.	TGTGCCAGCAGCTTGCTCGGACTAGCGGCACACAATGAGCAGTTCTTC	CASSLLGLAAHNEQFF
TRBD2	TRBJ2-1	TRBV14	.	TGTGCCAGCAGCCGAACACTAGCGGGGGCCTACAATGAGCAGTTCTTC	CASSRTLAGAYNEQFF
TRBD2	TRBJ2-1	TRBV9	.	TGTGCCAGCAGCGTAGACCTAGCGGGGGGCCTTGAGCAGTTCTTC	CASSVDLAGGLEQFF
TRBD1	TRBJ1-1	TRBV18	.	TGTGCCAGCTACCAGGGGGCGGAGAACACTGAAGCTTTCTTT	CASYQGAENTEAFF
TRBD1	TRBJ2-5	TRBV5-4	.	TGTGCCAGCAGCGGGACCCGGGACAGGGTCGAGGAGACCCAGTACTTC	CASSGTRDRVEETQYF
.	TRBJ2-2	TRBV7-8	.	TGTGCCAGCAGCTTAGCGGGGGGAGGTGACGGGGAGCTGTTTTTT	CASSLAGGGDGELFF
.	TRBJ1-2	TRBV19	.	TGTGCCAGTAGAGGACATTCGAACTATGGCTACACCTTC	CASRGHSNYGYTF
TRBD2	TRBJ2-1	TRBV6-5	once	TGTGCCAGCAGTTTAGCGGGAGCCTCCTACAATGAGCAGTTCTTC	CASSLAGASYNEQFF
.	TRBJ1-4	TRBV4-2	.	TGTGCCAGCAGCCAACTCAGGACAACTAATGAAAAACTGTTTTTT	CASSQLRTTNEKLFF
TRBD1	TRBJ2-7	TRBV10-3	.	TGTGCCATCAGTGACGGGACAGGGTCCTCCTACGAGCAGTACTTC	CAISDGTGSSYEQYF
.	TRBJ1-5	TRBV10-1	.	TGCGCCAGCAGTCCCGTCGGGGGAAGGAAACAAGCCGACAATCAGCCCCAGCATTTT	CASSPVGGRKQADNQPQHF
.	TRBJ2-7	TRBV7-8	.	TGTGCCAGCAGCTTGGGCATCGGCTACGAGCAGTACTTC	CASSLGIGYEQYF
.	TRBJ1-1	TRBV25-1	.	TGTGCCAGCAGTGACCCCCTGGCAGGGGTCCAGGAAGCTTTCTTT	CASSDPLAGVQEAFF
.	TRBJ2-1	TRBV2	.	TGTGCCAGCATCAGGGACTGGAAGGGACGCAATGAGCAGTTCTTC	CASIRDWKGRNEQFF
TRBD2	TRBJ2-1	TRBV11-2	.	TGTGCCAGCAGCTTCAAGGGACTAGCGGGATTGTCCTCCTACAATGAGCAGTTCTTC	CASSFKGLAGLSSYNEQFF
TRBD2	TRBJ2-7	TRBV7-2	.	TGTGCCAGCAGCCCCCTGGGGGGGGGTGGCGAGCAGTACTTC	CASSPLGGGGEQYF
.	TRBJ2-7	TRBV4-3	once	TGCGCCAGCAGCCAACGACAGTCCTACGAGCAGTACTTC	CASSQRQSYEQYF
TRBD1	TRBJ1-5	TRBV2	.	TGTGCCAGCAGTGGCTCGGTCGGACAGGGGAGTAAAAAGGGTCAGCCCCAGCATTTT	CASSGSVGQGSKKGQPQHF
.	TRBJ1-2	TRBV14	few	TGTGCCAGCAGCCAAGATCTTAGAGGCTACACCTTC	CASSQDLRGYTF
.	TRBJ2-2	TRBV15	.	TGTGCCACCAGCAGGTCAGGGGCCGGGGAGCTGTTTTTT	CATSRSGAGELFF
.	TRBJ2-3	TRBV7-8	once	TGTGCCAGCAGCTTAGCTCGACTAGGTAGCACAGATACGCAGTATTTT	CASSLARLGSTDTQYF
.	TRBJ1-1	TRBV5-1	.	TGCGCCAGCAGCTTGCCGCGGGGTCAGGCGAACACTGAAGCTTTCTTT	CASSLPRGQANTEAFF
.	TRBJ1-6	TRBV2	.	TGTGCCAGCAGGCGGGCGCAGAATTCACCCCTCCACTTT	CASRRAQNSPLHF
.	TRBJ2-3	TRBV1	.	TGCACCAGCAGCCGGTCGAGCGGGGGATTAGATACGCAGTATTTT	CTSSRSSGGLDTQYF
TRBD2	TRBJ2-7	TRBV4-3	.	TGCGCCAGCAGCCAAGGGGATTTAGCGGGAGGCTTCTCCTACGAGCAGTACTTC	CASSQGDLAGGFSYEQYF
.	TRBJ1-2	TRBV5-5	.	TGTGCCAGCAGCTTGAGCGGGAATGGCTACACCTTC	CASSLSGNGYTF
.	TRBJ1-2	TRBV11-2	.	TGTGCCAGCAGCTTAGATCTCAGGTCCGGCTACACCTTC	CASSLDLRSGYTF
TRBD2	TRBJ2-7	TRBV18	.	TGTGCCAGCTCAAGGGGAGCGGGACGCTCCTACGAGCAGTACTTC	CASSRGAGRSYEQYF
TRBD1	TRBJ2-7	TRBV2	few	TGTGCCAGCCGCAGACAGGGGGCCCCCACCTACGAGCAGTACTTC	CASRRQGAPTYEQYF
.	TRBJ1-1	TRBV5-1	.	TGCGCCAGCAGCTTTGCGGGGAACACTGAAGCTTTCTTT	CASSFAGNTEAFF
.	TRBJ2-1	TRBV5-4	.	TGTGCCAGCAGGGACAGCTCCTACAATGAGCAGTTCTTC	CASRDSSYNEQFF
TRBD1	TRBJ2-2	TRBV5-1	.	TGCGCCAGCAGCCCGGCACAGGGGGCTGAAGGGGAGCTGTTTTTT	CASSPAQGAEGELFF